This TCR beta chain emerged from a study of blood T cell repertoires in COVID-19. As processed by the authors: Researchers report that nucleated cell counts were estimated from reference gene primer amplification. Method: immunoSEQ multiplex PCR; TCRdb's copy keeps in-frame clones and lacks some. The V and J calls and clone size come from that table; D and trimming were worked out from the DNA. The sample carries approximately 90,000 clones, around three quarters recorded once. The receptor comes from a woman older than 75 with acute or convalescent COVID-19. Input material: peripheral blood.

The CDR3 reads CASSLTANTEAFF. Written as DNA, the CDR3 is TGTGCCAGCAGCTTGACAGCGAACACTGAAGCTTTCTTT. The V and J genes are TRBV7-9 and TRBJ1-1; tentatively, D is TRBD1 (5 bases). Germline V gives CDR1 SEHNR, CDR2 FQNEAQ (reference sequence). V lost 3 bases and J 1 base, leaving 6 bases between the germline ends. The CDR3 sequence is 13 residues long.